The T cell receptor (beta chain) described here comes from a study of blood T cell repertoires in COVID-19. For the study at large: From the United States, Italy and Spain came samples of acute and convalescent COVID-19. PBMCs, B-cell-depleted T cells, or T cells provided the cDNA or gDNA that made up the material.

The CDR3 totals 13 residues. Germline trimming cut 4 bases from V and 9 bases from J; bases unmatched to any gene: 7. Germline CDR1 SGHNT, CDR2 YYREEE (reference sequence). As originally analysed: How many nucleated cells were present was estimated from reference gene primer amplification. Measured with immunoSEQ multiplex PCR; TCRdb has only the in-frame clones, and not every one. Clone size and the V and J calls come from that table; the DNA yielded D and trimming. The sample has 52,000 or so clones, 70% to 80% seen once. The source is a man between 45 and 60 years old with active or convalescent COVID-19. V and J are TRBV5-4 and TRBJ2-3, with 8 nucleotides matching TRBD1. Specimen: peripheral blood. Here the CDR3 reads CASSAQTGDTQYF. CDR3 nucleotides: TGTGCCAGCAGCGCCCAGACAGGGGACACGCAGTATTTT.